What follows is one TCR beta chain and its context. Antigen: not known. The CDR3 is 14 amino acids. Trimming at V came to 3 bases and at J to 3 bases, leaving 5 bases not matched to a gene. Germline V gene lookup returns CDR1 MNHEY and CDR2 SMNVEV (reference sequence). This sample was included in a study of T cell responses to AZD1222 COVID-19 vaccine. Background on the study: It was second doses at about 4 or about 12 weeks that were pooled. Study-wide findings and caveats: White British ancestry dominated among donors, who included more females, and clonal diversity was possibly underestimated. Repertoire sampling occurred only after the peak T cell response. Baseline antibody screening turned up just a handful of seropositive AZD1222 recipients.

Sequenced by immunoSEQ multiplex PCR; TCRdb stores in-frame clones only, minus some. The sample has roughly 120,000 clones, more than 70% seen once; the top ten hold less than 6%. This specimen was peripheral blood, taken on day 0 of AZD1222 vaccination. The chain uses TRBV27 and TRBJ2-7, with TRBD2 identical over 7 bases. The TCR originated in an adult in good health. The CDR3 DNA follows: TGTGCCAGCAGTTTGGGAGGGGACCACTACGAGCAGTACTTC. Protein: CASSLGGDHYEQYF.